These 22 T cell receptor beta chains were all obtained from the same sample, sequenced in a study of circulating and synovial CD4+ cells in juvenile arthritis. Sequenced by immunoSEQ multiplex PCR; TCRdb stores in-frame clones only, minus some. The sample has some 33,000 clones; 94% are singletons. Sequencing was performed on CD4+ T cells from blood. The origin of the receptors is a human donor with juvenile idiopathic arthritis.

This rearrangement joins TRBV11-2 to TRBJ1-4; D is perhaps TRBD1 (5 bases). Germline lookup yields CDR1 SGHAT and CDR2 FQNNGV. This CDR3 is built from 15 residues. The germline V and J ends were trimmed by 0 bases and 11 bases, with 16 bases remaining between them. The DNA for the CDR3 is TGTGCCAGCAGCTTAGATCAGGGCCGGACAAGTAAACTGTTTTTT. Amino acid sequence: CASSLDQGRTSKLFF.

A few counts support this clone. V is TRBV10-3 and J is TRBJ1-3, with D uncertain. The CDR3 is 20 residues long. Per germline, CDR1 ENHRY and CDR2 SYGVKD. Deletions cut 5 bases from V and 3 bases from J, with 29 bases between. CDR3 protein: CAISPPPNVHSSRGGNTIYF. The CDR3 coding sequence is TGTGCCATCAGTCCCCCCCCGAACGTGCACTCCTCGCGCGGTGGAAACACCATATATTTT.

This clone was detected once. The J gene is TRBJ1-3, the V gene TRBV9, with D possibly matching TRBD1 (5 bases). Germline V gene data show CDR1 as SGDLS and CDR2 as YYNGEE. The ends were cut back, 0 bases at V and 0 bases at J, with 19 bases in the middle. CDR3 length equals 19 residues. The CDR3 loop reads CASSVGVGVAGSSGNTIYF. In DNA, the CDR3 is TGTGCCAGCAGCGTAGGGGTGGGGGTCGCGGGGTCCTCTGGAAACACCATATATTTT.

This clone was detected only once. J is TRBJ1-2 and V is TRBV5-1; D call uncertain. Trimming removed 4 bases from V and 3 bases from J, with 16 bases in between. The germline V gene has CDR1 SGHRS and CDR2 YFSETQ. CDR3 size: 15 residues. CDR3: CASSLRAGGDYGYTF. The CDR3 DNA is TGCGCCAGCAGCCTCCGGGCGGGAGGCGACTATGGCTACACCTTC. Looking up the rest from reference TRBV5-1 and TRBJ1-2 gives the full variable domain: KAGVTQTPRYLIKTRGQQVTLSCSPISGHRSVSWYQQTPGQGLQFLFEYFSETQRNKGNFPGRFSGRQFSNSRSEMNVSTLELGDSALYLCASSLRAGGDYGYTFGSGTRLTVV.

The chain is built from TRBV30 and TRBJ2-3, with TRBD2 matching over 8 bases. CDR1 is GTSNPN, CDR2 SVGIG, per germline (reference sequence). The CDR3 contains 14 residues. The CDR3 sequence: CASTPRGGPDTQYF. CDR3 sequence (DNA): TGTGCTTCAACCCCCCGGGGGGGCCCAGATACGCAGTATTTT. Complete variable domain (other parts from reference TRBV30 and TRBJ2-3): SQTIHQWPATLVQPVGSPLSLECTVEGTSNPNLYWYRQAAGRGLQLLFYSVGIGQISSEVPQNLSASRPQDRQFILSSKKLLLSDSGFYLCASTPRGGPDTQYFGPGTRLTVL.

The gene calls are TRBV5-1 and TRBJ2-1; D possibly corresponds to TRBD2 (6 bases). V lost 0 bases and J lost 8, with 6 bases in between. This CDR3 is built from 12 residues. Germline V gene lookup returns CDR1 SGHRS and CDR2 YFSETQ. CDR3 nucleotide sequence: TGCGCCAGCAGCTTGGGGGGGGATGAGCAGTTCTTC. This gives the protein CASSLGGDEQFF.

This chain links TRBV5-4 with TRBJ2-3; D not certain. The germline CDR1 and CDR2 sequences are SGHNT and YYREEE (reference sequence). The CDR3 covers 13 residues. V was trimmed by 3 bases and J by 2 bases, leaving 7 bases between them. For the CDR3, the DNA is TGTGCCAGCAGCTCTCCGTACACAGATACGCAGTATTTT. Its protein is CASSSPYTDTQYF.

CDR3 sequence reads: CASSAQRGEQETQYF. The CDR3 region has the DNA TGTGCCAGCAGCGCACAGCGGGGGGAACAAGAGACCCAGTACTTC. The chain has TRBV9 and TRBJ2-5; 9 positions agree with TRBD2. Germline assignment: CDR1 SGDLS and CDR2 YYNGEE. J was trimmed by 2 bases and V by 3 bases; bases with no gene match: 5. The CDR3 covers 15 residues.

This sequence joins TRBV4-3 and TRBJ2-3; TRBD2 matches 7 bases. Germline values: CDR1 LGHNA, CDR2 YSLEER. The CDR3 sequence is 15 residues long. Unmatched junction bases numbered 4, after V lost 0 bases and J lost 4 bases. The CDR3 DNA reads as TGCGCCAGCAGCCAAGAAGGCGGGAGAGCAGATACGCAGTATTTT. Translating it yields CASSQEGGRADTQYF.

This clone has only one observation. Compared with germline, one end of the junction differs, possibly owing to a read error. Other DNA sequences in the sample encode the same CDR3. V usage is TRBV5-4 and J usage is TRBJ1-6, with D possibly TRBD1 on 6 matching bases. The germline gives CDR1 SGHNT, CDR2 YYREEE (reference sequence). This CDR3 is 16 amino acids long. The CDR3 protein is CASSLRGSSYNSPLHF. In nucleotides, the CDR3 is TGTGCCAGCAGCTTAAGGGGGAGCTCCTATAATTCCCCCCTCCACTTT.

V usage is TRBV6-5 and J usage is TRBJ2-1; perhaps TRBD2 as D (7 bases). The ends were cut back, 10 bases at V and 3 bases at J, with 16 bases in the middle. CDR1 and CDR2 (germline): MNHEY, SVGAGI. The CDR3 has 14 residues. CDR3 loop: CATRRGGFYNEQFF. The CDR3 DNA reads as TGTGCCACCAGAAGGGGGGGCTTCTACAATGAGCAGTTCTTC.

Written as DNA, the CDR3 is TGTGCCAGCAGCCGAACTAGCGGGGGTTACCCCTACGAGCAGTACTTC. The encoded protein is CASSRTSGGYPYEQYF. The V and J genes are TRBV5-4 and TRBJ2-5, with 11 bases lining up with TRBD2. The DNA end favors TRBJ2-7, so the J call may be wrong. The CDR3 spans 16 residues. Germline V gene lookup returns CDR1 SGHNT and CDR2 YYREEE (reference sequence).

The chain joins TRBV6-5 to TRBJ1-5; D is perhaps TRBD1 (6 bases). The V and J ends lost 3 bases and 0 bases respectively, with 9 bases between them. This CDR3 contains 15 residues. Germline values: CDR1 MNHEY, CDR2 SVGAGI. The CDR3 coding sequence is TGTGCCAGCAGTTATACAGGGAATAGCAATCAGCCCCAGCATTTT. It specifies CASSYTGNSNQPQHF.

This clone was detected once. This rearrangement joins TRBV5-6 to TRBJ2-2, with D possibly matching TRBD2 (6 bases). V was shortened by 3 bases and J by 4 bases, with 13 bases between the two germline ends. In germline, CDR1 is SGHDT, CDR2 YYEEEE. CDR3 length: 15 residues. The CDR3 spells CASSWPGLSTGELFF. Here the CDR3 DNA reads TGTGCCAGCAGCTGGCCGGGACTGAGCACCGGGGAGCTGTTTTTT. Variable domain in full (rest from reference TRBV5-6 and TRBJ2-2): DAGVTQSPTHLIKTRGQQVTLRCSPKSGHDTVSWYQQALGQGPQFIFQYYEEEERQRGNFPDRFSGHQFPNYSSELNVNALLLGDSALYLCASSWPGLSTGELFFGEGSRLTVL.

This chain uses TRBV7-2 with TRBJ2-2; 8 positions agree with TRBD1. Germline V gene lookup returns CDR1 SGHTA and CDR2 FQGNSA. This CDR3 region has 15 residues. J lost 1 base, V lost 5 bases, and 3 bases had no gene match. The CDR3 spells CASSPGTGNTGELFF. The CDR3 bases are TGTGCCAGCAGCCCCGGGACAGGGAACACCGGGGAGCTGTTTTTT.

The genes are TRBV7-2 and TRBJ1-1; D unresolved. CDR3 length: 12 residues. Trimming removed 0 bases at V and 5 bases at J, with 4 bases between. Germline values: CDR1 SGHTA, CDR2 FQGNSA. As DNA, the CDR3 is TGTGCCAGCAGCTTAGCTCAGACTGAAGCTTTCTTT. This gives the protein CASSLAQTEAFF.

This chain links TRBV9 with TRBJ2-1; TRBD2 agrees at 8 bases. The germline gives CDR1 SGDLS, CDR2 YYNGEE. V lost 4 bases and J lost 9; bases outside the gene matches: 18. This CDR3 is built from 17 residues. The CDR3 coding sequence is TGTGCCAGCAGCCCAATAGCGGGGCGGGGGGCCGAAGGTGAGCAGTTCTTC. Translation: CASSPIAGRGAEGEQFF.

The rearrangement links TRBV2 to TRBJ1-1; 7 bases line up with TRBD1. The CDR3 sequence is 14 residues long. V was clipped by 5 bases and J by 0 bases; unmatched bases: 3. The germline CDR1 and CDR2 sequences are SNHLY and FYNNEI. Here the CDR3 reads CASSRDSLNTEAFF. CDR3 in DNA: TGTGCCAGCAGTAGGGACAGCCTGAACACTGAAGCTTTCTTT.

The V and J genes are TRBV7-2 and TRBJ1-1; D might be TRBD1 (5 bases). CDR3 length: 14 amino acids. Per the germline V gene, CDR1 is SGHTA and CDR2 is FQGNSA. V was trimmed by 5 bases and J by 1 base, leaving 11 bases between them. CDR3 in DNA: TGTGCCAGCAGCCGAGGACACTCGAACACTGAAGCTTTCTTT. Its protein is CASSRGHSNTEAFF.

This chain connects TRBV7-3 to TRBJ2-2; the D gene is possibly TRBD1 (6 bases). V lost 7 bases and J lost 0, with 12 bases in between. The CDR3 sequence is 15 residues long. CDR1 is SGHTA and CDR2 is FQGTGA in the germline V gene. CDR3 loop: CASTSGHSNTGELFF. The CDR3 DNA reads as TGTGCCAGCACCTCGGGACATTCGAACACCGGGGAGCTGTTTTTT.

The chain joins TRBV2 to TRBJ1-2, with a weak D call TRBD1 (6 bases). The CDR3 has 14 amino acids. Germline lookup yields CDR1 SNHLY and CDR2 FYNNEI. V lost 4 bases, J lost 5 bases, and 14 bases lay in between. CDR3 sequence reads: CASSGGGTPYGYTF. As DNA, the CDR3 is TGTGCCAGCAGTGGAGGTGGGACACCTTATGGCTACACCTTC.

The chain links TRBV11-1 to TRBJ2-7; 9 bases match TRBD1. V gave up 3 bases and J gave up 5 bases; unmatched junction bases: 8. The CDR3 length is 15 residues. Looked up from germline, CDR1 is SGHAT and CDR2 is FQDESV (reference sequence). The CDR3 coding sequence is TGTGCCAGCAGCTTCCCGGGACAGGGTGGCAACGAGCAGTACTTC. It yields the protein CASSFPGQGGNEQYF.